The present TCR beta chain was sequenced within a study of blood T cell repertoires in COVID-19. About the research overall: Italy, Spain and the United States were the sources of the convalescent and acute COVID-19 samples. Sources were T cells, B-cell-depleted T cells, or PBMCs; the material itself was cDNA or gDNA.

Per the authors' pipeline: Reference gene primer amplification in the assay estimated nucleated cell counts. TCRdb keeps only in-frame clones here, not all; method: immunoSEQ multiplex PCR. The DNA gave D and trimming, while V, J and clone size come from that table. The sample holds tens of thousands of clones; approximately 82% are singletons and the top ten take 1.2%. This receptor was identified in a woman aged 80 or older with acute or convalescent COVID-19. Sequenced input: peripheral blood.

CDR3 in DNA: TGTGCCAGCACCAGTTTCTCTGGAAACACCATATATTTT. Amino acids: CASTSFSGNTIYF. The gene calls are TRBV28 and TRBJ1-3; unclear D gene. Germline CDR1 MDHEN, CDR2 SYDVKM. The CDR3 totals 13 residues. V was pared by 7 bases and J by 0 bases, with 7 bases between. Full variable domain (missing parts from reference TRBV28 and TRBJ1-3): DVKVTQSSRYLVKRTGEKVFLECVQDMDHENMFWYRQDPGLGLRLIYFSYDVKMKEKGDIPEGYSVSREKKERFSLILESASTNQTSMYLCASTSFSGNTIYFGEGSWLTVV.